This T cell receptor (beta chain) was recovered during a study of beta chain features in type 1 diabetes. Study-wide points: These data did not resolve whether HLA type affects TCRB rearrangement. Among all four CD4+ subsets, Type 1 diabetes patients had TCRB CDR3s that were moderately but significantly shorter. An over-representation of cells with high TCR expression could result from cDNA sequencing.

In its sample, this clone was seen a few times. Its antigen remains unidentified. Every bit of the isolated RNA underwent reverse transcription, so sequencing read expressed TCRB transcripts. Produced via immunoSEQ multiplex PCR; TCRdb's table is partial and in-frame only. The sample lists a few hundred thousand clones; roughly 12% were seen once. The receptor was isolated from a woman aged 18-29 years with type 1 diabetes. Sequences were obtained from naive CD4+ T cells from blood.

This CDR3 reads CAWNPGTADEKLFF. The CDR3 DNA reads as TGTGCCTGGAACCCCGGGACAGCGGATGAAAAACTGTTTTTT. This chain links TRBV30 with TRBJ1-4, with TRBD1 identical over 7 bases. Looked up from germline, CDR1 is GTSNPN and CDR2 is SVGIG (reference sequence). Trimming removed 4 bases from V and 6 bases from J; junction bases left unmatched: 8. This CDR3 has 14 amino acids.